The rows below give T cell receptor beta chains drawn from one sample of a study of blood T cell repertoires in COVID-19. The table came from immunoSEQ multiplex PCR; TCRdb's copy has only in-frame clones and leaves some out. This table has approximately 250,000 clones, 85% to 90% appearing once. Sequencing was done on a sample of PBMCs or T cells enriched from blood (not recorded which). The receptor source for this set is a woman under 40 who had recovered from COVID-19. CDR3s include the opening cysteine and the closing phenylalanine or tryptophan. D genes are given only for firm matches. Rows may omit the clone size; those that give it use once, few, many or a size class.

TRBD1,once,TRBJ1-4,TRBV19,CASGQGEGKLFF,TGTGCCAGTGGACAGGGAGAAGGAAAACTGTTTTTT
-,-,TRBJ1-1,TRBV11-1,CASSYGVSSAFF,TGTGCCAGCAGCTACGGGGTTTCTTCGGCTTTCTTT
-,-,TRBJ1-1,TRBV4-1,CASSQAPLRTVNTEAFF,TGCGCCAGCAGCCAAGCTCCGCTAAGGACAGTGAACACTGAAGCTTTCTTT
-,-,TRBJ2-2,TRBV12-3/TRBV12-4,CASSDFNTGELFF,TGTGCCAGCAGTGACTTTAACACCGGGGAGCTGTTTTTT
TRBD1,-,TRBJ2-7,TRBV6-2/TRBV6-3,CASSDSTTGEVHEQYF,TGTGCCAGCAGCGATTCAACGACAGGGGAGGTCCACGAGCAGTACTTC
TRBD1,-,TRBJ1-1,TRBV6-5,CASSYHDRGIAEAFF,TGTGCCAGCAGTTATCACGACAGGGGGATCGCTGAAGCTTTCTTT
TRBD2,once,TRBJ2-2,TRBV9,CASSVASGASGTGELFF,TGTGCCAGCAGCGTAGCTAGCGGGGCCAGCGGGACCGGGGAGCTGTTTTTT
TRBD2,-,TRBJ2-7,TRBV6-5,CASSPELADYEQYF,TGTGCCAGCAGTCCCGAACTAGCGGACTACGAGCAGTACTTC
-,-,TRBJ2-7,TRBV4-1,CASSVADRSKTYVQYF,TGCGCCAGCAGCGTAGCCGACAGGAGCAAAACGTATGTGCAGTACTTC
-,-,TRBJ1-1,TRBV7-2,CASSLAGRMNTEAFF,TGTGCCAGCAGCTTAGCTGGCAGAATGAACACTGAAGCTTTCTTT
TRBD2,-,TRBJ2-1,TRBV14,CASSQDGASGIYNEQFF,TGTGCCAGCAGCCAAGATGGAGCTAGCGGGATCTACAATGAGCAGTTCTTC
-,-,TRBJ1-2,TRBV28,CASRPREVHYGYTF,TGTGCCAGCAGGCCCAGGGAAGTGCACTATGGCTACACCTTC
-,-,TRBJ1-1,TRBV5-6,CASSLVGSAEAFF,TGTGCCAGCAGCTTGGTCGGTTCGGCTGAAGCTTTCTTT
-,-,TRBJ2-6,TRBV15,CATSREQGSGANVLTF,TGTGCCACCAGCAGAGAACAGGGCTCTGGGGCCAACGTCCTGACTTTC
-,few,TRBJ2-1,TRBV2,CATYPSAAHNEQFF,TGTGCCACCTACCCCTCAGCGGCGCACAATGAGCAGTTCTTC
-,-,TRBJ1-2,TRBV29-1,CSVVLKGDGYGYTF,TGCAGCGTTGTCTTGAAGGGGGATGGCTATGGCTACACCTTC
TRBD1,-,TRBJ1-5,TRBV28,CASSFKDRGFYQPQHF,TGTGCCAGCAGTTTTAAGGACAGGGGATTTTATCAGCCCCAGCATTTT
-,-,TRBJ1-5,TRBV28,CASSLLDRYNQPQHF,TGTGCCAGCAGTTTACTCGACAGGTACAATCAGCCCCAGCATTTT
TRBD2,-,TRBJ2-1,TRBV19,CASSASLAGLYNEQFF,TGTGCCAGTAGTGCCTCCCTAGCGGGCCTCTACAATGAGCAGTTCTTC
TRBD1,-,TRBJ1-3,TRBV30,CAWSSPGQLNTIYF,TGTGCCTGGAGTTCACCGGGACAGCTAAACACCATATATTTT
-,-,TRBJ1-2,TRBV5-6,CASSGGRGYGYTF,TGTGCCAGCAGCGGGGGGAGGGGTTATGGCTACACCTTC
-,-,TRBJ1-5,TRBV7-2,CASSLGGQGHQPQHF,TGTGCCAGCAGCTTAGGGGGGCAGGGTCATCAGCCCCAGCATTTT
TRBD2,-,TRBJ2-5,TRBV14,CASSPPAGVQETQYF,TGTGCCAGCAGCCCCCCAGCGGGAGTACAAGAGACCCAGTACTTC
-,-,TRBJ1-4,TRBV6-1,CASSETMGLELFF,TGTGCCAGCAGTGAAACGATGGGGCTGGAACTGTTTTTT
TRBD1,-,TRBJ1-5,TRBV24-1,CATQGQGHQPQHF,TGTGCCACCCAAGGACAGGGGCATCAGCCCCAGCATTTT
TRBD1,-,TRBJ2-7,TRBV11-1,CASSLWTGGSYEQYF,TGTGCCAGCAGCCTATGGACAGGGGGCTCCTACGAGCAGTACTTC
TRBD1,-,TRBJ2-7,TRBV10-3,CATTHGHTGEGYEQYF,TGTGCCACCACCCACGGACACACAGGGGAAGGCTACGAGCAGTACTTC
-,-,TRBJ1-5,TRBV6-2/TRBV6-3,CASSYSGGYNQPQHF,TGTGCCAGCAGTTACTCGGGAGGTTACAATCAGCCCCAGCATTTT
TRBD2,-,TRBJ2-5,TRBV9,CASSPGTSGIEETQYF,TGTGCCAGCAGCCCCGGGACTAGCGGGATTGAAGAGACCCAGTACTTC
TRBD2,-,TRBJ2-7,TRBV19,CASSTGTSGSVEQYF,TGTGCCAGTAGTACCGGGACTAGCGGGAGTGTCGAGCAGTACTTC
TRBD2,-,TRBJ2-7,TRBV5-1,CASSLSAGVPGEQYF,TGCGCCAGCAGCTTGTCCGCGGGAGTCCCCGGGGAGCAGTACTTC
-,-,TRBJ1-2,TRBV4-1,CASSQLISGYYGYTF,TGCGCCAGCAGCCAACTAATTTCAGGCTACTATGGCTACACCTTC
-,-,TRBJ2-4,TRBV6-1,CASSEQGSAKNIQYF,TGTGCCAGCAGTGAACAGGGATCGGCCAAAAACATTCAGTACTTC
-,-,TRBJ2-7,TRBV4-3,CASSQAPGGSYEQYF,TGCGCCAGCAGCCAAGCTCCCGGGGGCTCCTACGAGCAGTACTTC
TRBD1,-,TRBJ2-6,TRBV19,CASSLKRDRGTSGANVLTF,TGTGCCAGTAGCCTAAAACGGGACAGGGGGACCTCTGGGGCCAACGTCCTGACTTTC
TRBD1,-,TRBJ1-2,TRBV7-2,CASREGQAVYGYTF,TGTGCCAGCAGGGAGGGACAGGCCGTTTATGGCTACACCTTC
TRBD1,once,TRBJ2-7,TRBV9,CASSASGTGYSYEQYF,TGTGCCAGCAGCGCCTCCGGGACAGGGTACTCCTACGAGCAGTACTTC
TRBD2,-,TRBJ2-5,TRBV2,CASSGVAGVWETQYF,TGTGCCAGCAGTGGAGTAGCGGGAGTTTGGGAGACCCAGTACTTC
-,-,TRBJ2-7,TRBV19,CATQGHQNEQYF,TGTGCCACCCAGGGACACCAAAACGAGCAGTACTTC
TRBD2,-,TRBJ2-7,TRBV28,CASRGLAGVSSYEQYF,TGTGCCAGCAGGGGACTAGCGGGAGTTTCCTCCTACGAGCAGTACTTC
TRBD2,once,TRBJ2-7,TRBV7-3,CASSLRGGENGTSAFSPVYEQYF,TGTGCCAGCAGCTTAAGGGGCGGGGAGAACGGGACTAGCGCATTCAGCCCTGTCTACGAGCAGTACTTC
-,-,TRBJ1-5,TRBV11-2,CASSLQGGSQPQHF,TGTGCCAGCAGCCTACAGGGTGGATCTCAGCCCCAGCATTTT
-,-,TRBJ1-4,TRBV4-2,CASSQEGPPIAKEKLFF,TGTGCCAGCAGCCAAGAGGGGCCCCCTATCGCTAAGGAAAAACTGTTTTTT
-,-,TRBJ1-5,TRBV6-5,CASGRGLDQPQHF,TGTGCCAGCGGGAGGGGGTTGGATCAGCCCCAGCATTTT
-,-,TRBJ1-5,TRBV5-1,CASSLGTALNQPQHF,TGCGCCAGCAGCTTGGGGACAGCCCTCAATCAGCCCCAGCATTTT
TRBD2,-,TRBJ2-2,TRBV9,CASSVEAGGRTGELFF,TGTGCCAGCAGCGTAGAAGCGGGAGGGCGTACCGGGGAGCTGTTTTTT
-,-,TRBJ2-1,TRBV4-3,CASSQDGFGSGSLPFF,-
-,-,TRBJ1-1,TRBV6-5,CASSYTVNTEAFF,TGTGCCAGCAGTTACACGGTGAACACTGAAGCTTTCTTT
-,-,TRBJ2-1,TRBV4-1,CEADNEQFF,TGCGAAGCGGACAATGAGCAGTTCTTC
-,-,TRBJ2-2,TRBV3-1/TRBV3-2,CASSQDLVGATGELFF,TGTGCCAGCAGCCAAGATCTGGTGGGCGCCACCGGGGAGCTGTTTTTT
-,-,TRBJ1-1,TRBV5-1,CASSLTGSETEAFF,TGCGCCAGCAGCTTGACAGGGTCAGAGACTGAAGCTTTCTTT
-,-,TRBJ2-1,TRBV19,CASSMSITGVYNEQFF,TGTGCCAGTAGTATGTCTATAACGGGAGTCTACAATGAGCAGTTCTTC
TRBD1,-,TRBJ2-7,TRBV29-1,CSATTGGNYEQYF,TGCAGCGCAACGACAGGGGGAAACTACGAGCAGTACTTC